Presented here are 5 T cell receptor beta chains from one specimen sequenced in a study of shared clonotypes between healthy human individuals. The naive CD8 subset, CD45RO-negative cells positively selected for CCR7, excluded terminally differentiated effector memory CD45RA+ cells. Sequencing used immunoSEQ multiplex PCR; TCRdb keeps in-frame clones, though not all of them. The sample contains fewer than 1 million clones, 96% of which appear only once. The sample was naive CD8+ T cells sorted from blood. The receptors were gathered from a man aged 25 to 40 in good health.

This chain links TRBV7-6 with TRBJ1-4; D unclear. CDR3 length equals 14 residues. V lost 5 bases to trimming and J lost 6 bases, with 13 bases between them. Germline CDR1 reads SGHVS; CDR2 reads FNYEAQ. CDR3: CASSGEGSYEKLFF. CDR3 DNA: TGTGCCAGCAGCGGGGAGGGATCATATGAAAAACTGTTTTTT.

The chain links TRBV7-9 to TRBJ2-7, with D possibly being TRBD1 (5 bases). CDR3 length equals 12 residues. The germline V gene encodes CDR1 SEHNR and CDR2 FQNEAQ (reference sequence). Trimming removed 6 bases at V and 0 bases at J, with 6 bases between. The chain's CDR3 is CASRTDSYEQYF. The CDR3 region has the DNA TGTGCCAGCAGGACAGACTCCTACGAGCAGTACTTC.

This chain links TRBV7-2 with TRBJ2-7, with 15 bases that match TRBD2. After removal of 1 base from V and 7 bases from J, the junction contained 5 bases not matched to a gene. The CDR3 has 16 residues. Germline V lookup: CDR1 SGHTA, CDR2 FQGNSA. CDR3 DNA sequence: TGTGCCAGCAGCTTAGGGGGACTAGCGGGAGGTGGGGAGCAGTACTTC. This gives the protein CASSLGGLAGGGEQYF.

The chain employs TRBV11-2 and TRBJ2-3; D is undetermined. V was pared by 4 bases and J by 6 bases, with 14 bases between. CDR1 is SGHAT, CDR2 FQNNGV, per germline. The CDR3 runs 14 residues. The CDR3 coding sequence is TGTGCCAGCAGCTCCTCTTTGTCCACGGATACGCAGTATTTT. As protein: CASSSSLSTDTQYF.

This clone was detected only a few times. This sample also contains other DNA sequences that code for the same CDR3. The rearrangement links TRBV5-4 to TRBJ2-7; no definite D call. Germline V CDR1 and CDR2: SGHNT, YYREEE (reference sequence). V was cut by 1 base and J by 0 bases, with 2 bases left in between. This CDR3 spans 12 amino acids. CDR3 DNA: TGTGCCAGCAGCTTGAGCTCCTACGAGCAGTACTTC. This codes for CASSLSSYEQYF.